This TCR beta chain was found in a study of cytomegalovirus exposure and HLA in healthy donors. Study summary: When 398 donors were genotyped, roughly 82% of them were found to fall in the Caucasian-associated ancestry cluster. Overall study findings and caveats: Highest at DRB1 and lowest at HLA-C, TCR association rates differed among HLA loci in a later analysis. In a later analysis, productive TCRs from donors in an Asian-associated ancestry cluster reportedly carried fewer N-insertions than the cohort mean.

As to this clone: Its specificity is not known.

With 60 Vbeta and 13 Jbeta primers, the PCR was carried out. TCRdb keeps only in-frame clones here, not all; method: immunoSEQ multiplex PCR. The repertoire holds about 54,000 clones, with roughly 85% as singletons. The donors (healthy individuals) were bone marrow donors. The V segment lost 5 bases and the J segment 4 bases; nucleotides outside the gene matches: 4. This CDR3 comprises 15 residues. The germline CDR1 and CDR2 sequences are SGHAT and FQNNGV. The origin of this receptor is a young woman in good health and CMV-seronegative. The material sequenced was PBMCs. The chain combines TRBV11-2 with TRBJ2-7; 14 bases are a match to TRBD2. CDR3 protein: CASSAGLAGGYEQYF. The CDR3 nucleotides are TGTGCCAGCAGCGCCGGACTAGCGGGAGGATACGAGCAGTACTTC.